The present T cell receptor (beta chain) was sequenced within a study of blood T cell repertoires in COVID-19. The CDR3 is 16 residues long. V dropped 0 bases and J dropped 9; count of bases not matched to a gene: 10. Germline V lookup: CDR1 SGHRS, CDR2 YFSETQ. Cohort assignment relied on participant-reported clinical history. TCRdb's table, derived via immunoSEQ multiplex PCR, lists solely in-frame clones and lacks some. The table lists about 180,000 clones, approximately 81% of them singletons. The chain recombines TRBV5-1 with TRBJ2-1, with 9 bases that match TRBD2. The sequenced material came from PBMCs or T cells enriched from blood (not recorded which). This TCR was sampled from a man aged 55 to 70 who had recovered from COVID-19. CDR3 in amino acids: CASSLEIAGAKGEQFF. The CDR3 bases are TGCGCCAGCAGCTTGGAAATAGCGGGAGCGAAGGGTGAGCAGTTCTTC.